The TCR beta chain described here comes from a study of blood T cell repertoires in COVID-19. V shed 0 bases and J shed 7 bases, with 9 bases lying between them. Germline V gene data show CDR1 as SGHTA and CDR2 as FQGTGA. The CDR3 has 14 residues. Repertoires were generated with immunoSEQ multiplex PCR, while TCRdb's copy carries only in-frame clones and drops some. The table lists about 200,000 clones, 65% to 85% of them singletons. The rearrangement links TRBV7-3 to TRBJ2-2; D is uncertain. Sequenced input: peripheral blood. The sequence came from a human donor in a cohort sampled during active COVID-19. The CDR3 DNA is TGTGCCAGCAGCTTAACGCTAGATGGCGGGGAGCTGTTTTTT. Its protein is CASSLTLDGGELFF.